The following is a T cell receptor (beta chain) sequence with its context. Method: immunoSEQ multiplex PCR; TCRdb's copy keeps in-frame clones and lacks some. The data hold 90,000 or so clones, with 65% to 85% observed a single time. The record originates from a study of control samples from healthy donors and cancer patients. The V end lost 3 bases, the J end lost 12 bases, and 16 bases lay between the germline ends. Germline loops: CDR1 SGHKS, CDR2 YYEKEE (reference sequence). The CDR3 contains 13 residues. The sequenced sample consisted of PBMCs. The clonotype comes from a man in his 70s with lung cancer. The rearrangement joins TRBV5-5 to TRBJ2-1; D uncertain. The CDR3 is CASSSAIGQMQFF. CDR3 bases: TGTGCCAGCAGCTCGGCCATCGGTCAGATGCAGTTCTTC.